The 2 T cell receptor beta chains in this list originate from one sample, sequenced in a study of beta chain features in type 1 diabetes. Sequencing targeted expressed TCRB transcripts, as all isolated RNA had been reverse transcribed. Produced via immunoSEQ multiplex PCR; TCRdb's table is partial and in-frame only. Of fewer than 400,000 clones in the sample, 6.5% to 10% were seen once. The sequenced sample consisted of central memory CD4+ T cells from blood. These receptors all come from a woman aged 18 to 35 in good health.

The chain links TRBV7-8 to TRBJ2-3, with 9 nucleotides matching TRBD1. This CDR3 contains 16 residues. Germline V gives CDR1 SGHVS, CDR2 FQNEAQ. This CDR3 reads CDRDRVVTDSTDTQYF. In DNA form, the CDR3 reads TGTGACCGGGACAGGGTCGTAACCGATAGCACAGATACGCAGTATTTT.

This clone has only a few counts. Other DNA sequences within the sample encode an identical CDR3. The chain is built from TRBV18 and TRBJ2-3, with no clear D. The CDR3 is 12 amino acids. Germline V gene data show CDR1 as KGHSH and CDR2 as LQKENI. Trimming took off 2 bases at V and 5 bases at J, with 5 bases between the two ends. The CDR3 DNA reads as TGTGCCAGCTCACCAAATCTAGATACGCAGTATTTT. It yields the protein CASSPNLDTQYF.